These 19 T cell receptor beta chains share one sample of origin, sequenced in a study of cytomegalovirus exposure and HLA in healthy donors. With 60 Vbeta and 13 Jbeta primers, the PCR was carried out. Sequenced by immunoSEQ multiplex PCR; TCRdb stores in-frame clones only, minus some. The data contain over 50,000 clones, 60% to 80% of them singletons. Input material: PBMCs. These receptor sequences come from a man aged 35-49 years in good health and CMV-seropositive.

This chain uses TRBV28 with TRBJ2-3, with 7 nucleotides matching TRBD2. With V trimmed by 4 bases and J by 2 bases, 3 bases remained unmatched. The CDR3 is 14 amino acids. From germline, CDR1 is MDHEN and CDR2 SYDVKM. The CDR3 sequence is CASSSGGNTDTQYF. The CDR3 DNA is TGTGCCAGCAGTTCCGGGGGGAACACAGATACGCAGTATTTT.

This chain connects TRBV4-2 to TRBJ1-4; 8 nucleotides match TRBD1. The CDR3 is 15 residues long. From germline, CDR1 is LGHNA and CDR2 YNFKEQ. The V segment lost 5 bases and the J segment 8 bases; nucleotides outside the gene matches: 10. In DNA form, the CDR3 reads TGTGCCAGCAGCATGGACAGGGACGGGAGAGAAAAACTGTTTTTT. This codes for CASSMDRDGREKLFF.

This chain joins TRBV4-3 and TRBJ1-4; D may be TRBD1 (6 bases). The V and J ends lost 1 base and 7 bases respectively, with 16 bases between them. There are 16 residues in the CDR3. The V gene's germline CDR1 is LGHNA and CDR2 YSLEER. The CDR3 nucleotides are TGCGCCAGCAGCCAAGGTACCGACAGGTGGAGTGAAAAACTGTTTTTT. This encodes CASSQGTDRWSEKLFF.

The chain is built from TRBV2 and TRBJ2-3; 9 bases agree with TRBD1. Trimming took 1 base from V and 4 from J; bases not matched to a gene: 9. Germline lookup yields CDR1 SNHLY and CDR2 FYNNEI. This CDR3 region has 17 residues. The CDR3 DNA follows: TGTGCCAGCAGTGAAGGACCCCGGGACAGGGTCGCAGATACGCAGTATTTT. It yields the protein CASSEGPRDRVADTQYF.

The chain links TRBV6-5 to TRBJ1-1; unclear D gene. The CDR3 is made up of 13 amino acids. Trimming took 0 bases from V and 11 from J, leaving 13 bases between them. Germline V lookup: CDR1 MNHEY, CDR2 SVGAGI. CDR3 DNA sequence: TGTGCCAGCAGTTACTCGTGGTTGGAGATGGCTTTCTTT. Amino acid sequence: CASSYSWLEMAFF.

As DNA, the CDR3 is TGCAGCGCATTCCGGGACAGGGGGATTGGCTACACCTTC. It is translated as CSAFRDRGIGYTF. The rearrangement joins TRBV29-1 to TRBJ1-2; 11 nucleotides agree with TRBD1. Losses at the gene ends were 7 bases for V and 7 bases for J; bases not matched to a gene: 8. CDR1 is SQVTM and CDR2 is ANQGSEA in the germline V gene. The length of the CDR3 is 13 residues.

The chain recombines TRBV11-3 with TRBJ2-1; 7 bases are a match to TRBD2. The CDR3 is made up of 14 amino acids. V shed 5 bases, J shed 2 bases, and the junction held 3 bases outside the gene matches. The V gene's germline CDR1 is SGHNT and CDR2 YENEEA. CDR3 loop: CASSLGLAYNEQFF. The CDR3 DNA reads as TGTGCCAGCAGCCTCGGACTAGCCTACAATGAGCAGTTCTTC. Full variable domain (outside the CDR3, taken from reference TRBV11-3 and TRBJ2-1): EAGVVQSPRYKIIEKKQPVAFWCNPISGHNTLYWYLQNLGQGPELLIRYENEEAVDDSQLPKDRFSAERLKGVDSTLKIQPAELGDSAVYLCASSLGLAYNEQFFGPGTRLTVL.

This clone came up a few times. The genes are TRBV19 and TRBJ2-7; 8 positions match TRBD1. Unmatched junction bases numbered 6, after V lost 5 bases and J lost 3 bases. The germline V gene encodes CDR1 LNHDA and CDR2 SQIVND (reference sequence). The CDR3 runs to 14 residues. CDR3 protein: CASSDRDRSYEQYF. The CDR3 nucleotides are TGTGCCAGTAGTGACCGGGACAGGAGCTACGAGCAGTACTTC.

This clone showed up just once. The chain carries TRBV11-3 and TRBJ2-1; 7 nucleotides match TRBD1. Germline V CDR1 and CDR2: SGHNT, YENEEA. The CDR3 is made up of 15 amino acids. The junction had 9 bases not matched to a gene; V was cut back by 5 bases and J by 5 bases. The CDR3 spells CASSPRDSANNEQFF. The CDR3 coding sequence is TGTGCCAGCAGCCCCCGGGACAGCGCGAACAATGAGCAGTTCTTC. The whole variable domain, remainder taken from reference TRBV11-3 and TRBJ2-1, is EAGVVQSPRYKIIEKKQPVAFWCNPISGHNTLYWYLQNLGQGPELLIRYENEEAVDDSQLPKDRFSAERLKGVDSTLKIQPAELGDSAVYLCASSPRDSANNEQFFGPGTRLTVL.

This clone was found a few times. The chain joins TRBV19 to TRBJ2-7, with TRBD1 identical over 10 bases. Trimming at V came to 6 bases and at J to 7 bases, leaving 12 bases not matched to a gene. CDR1 LNHDA and CDR2 SQIVND come from the germline V gene (reference sequence). The CDR3 sequence is 15 residues long. The chain's CDR3 is CASRSTGGARGEQYF. CDR3 nucleotides: TGTGCCAGTAGATCGACAGGGGGCGCTCGGGGGGAGCAGTACTTC.

This clone was seen more than once but under ten times. The V gene is TRBV4-1, the J gene TRBJ2-2; 8 positions agree with TRBD2. Germline CDR1 and CDR2: MGHRA and YSYEKL. The CDR3 sequence is 17 residues long. J was trimmed by 0 bases and V by 5 bases; bases with no gene match: 8. CDR3 in amino acids: CASSSGGRTSNTGELFF. The DNA for the CDR3 is TGCGCCAGCAGCTCGGGGGGGAGAACTTCGAACACCGGGGAGCTGTTTTTT.

V is TRBV27 and J is TRBJ2-5, with D possibly TRBD1 on 5 matching bases. The last part of the DNA fits TRBJ2-7 better; the J call may be wrong. The CDR3 is 16 amino acids. Per germline, CDR1 MNHEY and CDR2 SMNVEV (reference sequence). CDR3 coding DNA: TGTGCCAGCAGTCCTCTGGGTTCCAGGGATTCCTACGAGCAGTACTTC. Translation gives CASSPLGSRDSYEQYF.

V gene TRBV6-6 combines with J gene TRBJ2-2; D perhaps matches TRBD2 (6 bases). The germline V gene encodes CDR1 MNHNY and CDR2 SVGAGI (reference sequence). Trimming removed 7 bases from V and 0 bases from J, with 9 bases in between. CDR3 size: 14 residues. CDR3 region: CASIRTTNTGELFF. CDR3 in DNA: TGTGCCAGCATCCGGACTACGAACACCGGGGAGCTGTTTTTT.

This clone was observed a handful of times. The J gene is TRBJ2-7, the V gene TRBV7-2; 10 nucleotides line up with TRBD2. The CDR3 runs to 16 residues. CDR1 SGHTA and CDR2 FQGNSA come from the germline V gene. V lost 0 bases and J lost 2; bases outside the gene matches: 4. CDR3 protein: CASSLASSGGAYEQYF. In DNA, the CDR3 is TGTGCCAGCAGCTTAGCGTCTAGCGGGGGTGCCTACGAGCAGTACTTC.

This sequence joins TRBV11-2 and TRBJ2-2; no firm D call. Germline assignment: CDR1 SGHAT and CDR2 FQNNGV. The V end lost 3 bases, the J end lost 0 bases, and 8 bases lay between the germline ends. CDR3 size: 15 residues. CDR3 protein: CASSFNFPNTGELFF. The CDR3 DNA reads TGTGCCAGCAGCTTTAATTTCCCGAACACCGGGGAGCTGTTTTTT.

This clone was seen only a few times. The chain uses TRBV2 and TRBJ2-5; 9 nucleotides line up with TRBD2. CDR1 and CDR2 from the germline V gene are SNHLY and FYNNEI. The CDR3 contains 16 residues. Trimming at V came to 3 bases and at J to 3 bases, leaving 8 bases not matched to a gene. The CDR3 nucleotides are TGTGCCAGCAGTGAGGGGGGGCTAGCGGGGAAAGAGACCCAGTACTTC. Residues: CASSEGGLAGKETQYF.

The V gene is TRBV29-1, the J gene TRBJ2-3; 8 bases are a match to TRBD2. J was trimmed by 3 bases and V by 5 bases; bases with no gene match: 10. The CDR3 length is 15 residues. From germline, CDR1 is SQVTM and CDR2 ANQGSEA. CDR3 nucleotides: TGCAGCGTTCCCCGGCTTAGCGGGAAAACAGATACGCAGTATTTT. Its translation: CSVPRLSGKTDTQYF.

This clone was detected only once. The J gene is TRBJ1-1, the V gene TRBV5-1; possibly TRBD1 for D (6 bases). This CDR3 region has 15 residues. The V end was cut by 0 bases, the J end by 0 bases, with 9 bases between. Germline CDR1 is SGHRS and CDR2 is YFSETQ. The CDR3 DNA reads TGCGCCAGCAGCTTGGAGGGGGGGGTGAACACTGAAGCTTTCTTT. As protein: CASSLEGGVNTEAFF.

A few counts support this clone. The chain links TRBV14 to TRBJ2-5; 11 bases line up with TRBD2. The CDR3 runs to 18 residues. Germline CDR1 is SGHDN and CDR2 is FVKESK. The junction had 13 bases not matched to a gene; V was cut back by 2 bases and J by 5 bases. CDR3: CASSQFVISGGAGETQYF. In DNA form, the CDR3 reads TGTGCCAGCAGCCAATTTGTCATTAGCGGGGGGGCAGGGGAGACCCAGTACTTC.